The rows below give T cell receptor beta chains drawn from one sample of a study of identical twins. TCRdb reprocessed the 5' RACE reads with MiXCR, giving one entry per CDR3 protein. The sample carries 1.5 million to 2 million distinct CDR3 sequences, under 35% recorded once. Sequencing was done on a sample of cord blood. The receptors shown here come from a newborn girl in good health. The CDR3 runs from the conserved cysteine through the conserved F or W. The D gene is left open where the match is weak. Size values are once, few and many counts, or a class for expanded clones, and some rows have none.

.,TRBV2,TRBJ2-1,.,CASSKPLVGSYNEQFF,TGTGCCAGCAGTAAACCCTTAGTGGGATCCTACAATGAGCAGTTCTTC
.,TRBV20-1,TRBJ1-5,many,CSAPTQGVGNQPQHF,TGCAGTGCTCCAACACAGGGTGTTGGCAATCAGCCCCAGCATTTT
TRBD1,TRBV5-1,TRBJ2-1,.,CASSSDRAYYNEQFF,TGCGCCAGCAGCTCCGACAGGGCTTACTACAATGAGCAGTTCTTC
TRBD1,TRBV25-1,TRBJ1-1,few,CASSGLHRGSEAFF,TGTGCCAGCAGTGGTCTCCACAGGGGAAGTGAAGCTTTCTTT
.,TRBV27,TRBJ2-6,.,CASSLLSLGGANVLTF,TGTGCCAGCAGTCTCCTCTCGTTGGGTGGGGCCAACGTCCTGACTTTC
.,TRBV14,TRBJ1-2,.,CASSQIQGNGYTF,TGTGCCAGCAGCCAAATACAGGGAAATGGCTACACCTTC
.,TRBV2,TRBJ1-5,.,CASQPQGRDQPQHF,TGTGCCAGCCAACCCCAGGGGCGGGATCAGCCCCAGCATTTT
TRBD1,TRBV5-1,TRBJ1-2,many,CASSFDREDGYTF,TGCGCCAGCAGCTTTGACAGGGAAGATGGCTACACCTTC
TRBD1,TRBV25-1,TRBJ1-2,.,CASSEYGDRVYGYTF,TGTGCCAGCAGTGAATATGGGGACAGGGTTTATGGCTACACCTTC
.,TRBV29-1,TRBJ2-5,.,CSVEQGRRETQYF,TGCAGCGTTGAACAGGGTAGGCGGGAGACCCAGTACTTC
.,TRBV6-6,TRBJ2-3,once,CASSYSGGDTDTQYF,TGTGCCAGCAGTTACTCGGGCGGGGACACAGATACGCAGTATTTT
.,TRBV29-1,TRBJ2-5,once,CSVEGRNPQETQYF,TGCAGCGTTGAAGGCCGGAACCCCCAAGAGACCCAGTACTTC
.,TRBV6-6,TRBJ2-2,few,CASSYLASNTGELFF,TGTGCCAGCAGTTACCTCGCCTCGAACACCGGGGAGCTGTTTTTT
.,TRBV20-1,TRBJ1-1,.,CSASRRGSAAFF,TGCAGTGCTAGTAGGCGGGGGAGTGCAGCTTTCTTT
TRBD2,TRBV5-1,TRBJ2-2,.,CASSASLAGAGELFF,TGCGCCAGCAGCGCCTCACTAGCGGGAGCCGGGGAGCTGTTTTTT
.,TRBV20-1,TRBJ2-4,few,CSAASYFSAKNIQYF,TGCAGTGCTGCAAGCTACTTCAGTGCCAAAAACATTCAGTACTTC
.,TRBV6-1,TRBJ1-3,.,CASSEYPPGNTIYF,TGTGCCAGCAGTGAATATCCCCCTGGAAACACCATATATTTT
TRBD2,TRBV5-5,TRBJ2-1,.,CASSLGLALLNEQFF,TGTGCCAGCAGCTTGGGACTAGCCTTACTCAATGAGCAGTTCTTC
TRBD1,TRBV29-1,TRBJ2-7,many,CSVETGGPYEQYF,TGCAGCGTTGAAACAGGGGGCCCCTACGAGCAGTACTTC